Sequencing of this T cell receptor (beta chain) was carried out in a study of cytomegalovirus exposure and HLA in healthy donors (dated 2017 in TCRdb). In terms of the full investigation: According to a later analysis, one platform produced both the 110 or so validation repertoires and the 730 or so repertoires of the first cohort. Along with the roughly 670-subject first cohort, a separate validation cohort of over a hundred different subjects was used. The study was designed to test whether signatures of past pathogen exposure could be identified by cataloging public T cell receptors. The study combined high-throughput TCR immunosequencing, statistical association of individual TCRs with disease status, and machine learning to predict cytomegalovirus infection status.

Preparation of the library involved the immunoSEQ multiplex PCR assay. From the authors' description of their analysis: A statistical classification framework was developed to diagnose cytomegalovirus status using the catalog of TCR beta chain sequences. This immuneACCESS table, as held by TCRdb, lists in-frame sequences with V and J called but not all clones. Of the missing ones, under half trace to an unresolved V gene in checked studies; the others have no known cause. That table gives V, J and clone size, and the DNA gave D and trimming. The sample contains roughly 70,000 clones, roughly 80% of them found a single time. The ten most abundant clones make up about 3% of the sample. The CDR3 sequence holds 15 residues, the cysteine and phenylalanine included. Only the CDR3 DNA stays, 45 bases, in frame from base 1. Compared with germline, V lacks 4 bases and J lacks 3 bases; bases without a gene match: 3. CDR1 MGHDK and CDR2 SYGVNS were looked up in the germline V gene.

Separate from the approximately 690-subject first cohort, the validation cohort of more than 90 subjects was the group to which the donors belonged. Turning to this clone: Its cognate antigen has yet to be identified. Nothing much larger sits one base from this clone, and base qualities are not available.

Overall study outcomes, separate from this receptor: While some public TCRs were present in many individuals, most TCR sequences turned up only very rarely across donors. In a later analysis, TCRs clustered in the first cohort were found to also tend to co-occur in the roughly 110 validation repertoires, with 94% of cluster scores above 0. According to the authors, the approach could potentially be generalized to other disease states and immunological phenotypes. Cytomegalovirus status was reported to be diagnosed by the classifier with high specificity and sensitivity in both the original and validation cohorts. The study gave a list of under 200 TCR beta chains associated with cytomegalovirus. All 120 or so repertoires were used to score co-occurrence in the validation cohort in a later analysis, because that analysis had no HLA typing for the cohort. In vitro tests confirmed that a few of the cytomegalovirus-associated TCR beta chains recognize cytomegalovirus antigens.

This receptor chain uses TRBV25-1 and TRBJ2-7; TRBD2 fits 13 bases in the junction. Sequencing was performed on PBMCs. This clonotype originated in a young man in good health and CMV-seronegative. The DNA sequence is given as TGTGCCAGCAGTGGGACTAGCGGGGGACGCTACGAGCAGTACTTC. Its amino acids are CASSGTSGGRYEQYF.